This record looks at one T cell receptor beta chain sequence and its context. Its antigen is as yet unknown. CDR3 length: 16 residues. Germline CDR1 is SGHAT and CDR2 is FQDESV (reference sequence). With 7 bases clipped from V and 3 bases from J, the junction kept 11 bases outside the gene matches. The data were taken from a study of yellow fever vaccine responses in identical twins. General observations from the study: Twins reportedly showed a vaccine T cell response that seemed partly convergent and partly personalized.

TCRdb fed the RT-PCR reads into MiXCR, producing one record per CDR3 protein. The sample contains roughly 2,200 distinct CDR3 sequences, approximately 85% of which appear only once. The input for sequencing was T cells from blood (PBMCs), unsorted or a sorted subset (not recorded which), taken before or after yellow fever vaccination (not recorded which). The chain links TRBV11-1 to TRBJ2-1, with 8 positions matching TRBD2. This receptor was taken from a woman between 18 and 30 years old who received the yellow fever vaccine. Here the CDR3 DNA reads TGTGCCAGCATCCCGATCGGACTAGCCCACTACAATGAGCAGTTCTTC. Amino acids: CASIPIGLAHYNEQFF.